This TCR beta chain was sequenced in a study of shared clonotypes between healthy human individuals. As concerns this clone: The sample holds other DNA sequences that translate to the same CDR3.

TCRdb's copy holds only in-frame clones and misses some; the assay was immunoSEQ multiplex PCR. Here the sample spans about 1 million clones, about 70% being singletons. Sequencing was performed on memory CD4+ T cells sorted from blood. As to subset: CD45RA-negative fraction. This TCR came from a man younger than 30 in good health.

The CDR3 reads CASSPGTSAETQYF. The CDR3 DNA reads as TGTGCCAGCAGCCCGGGGACTAGCGCGGAGACCCAGTACTTC. The chain couples TRBV7-9 to TRBJ2-5; 10 bases align to TRBD2. V shed 5 bases and J 5 bases; nucleotides not matched to a gene: 5. CDR1 SEHNR and CDR2 FQNEAQ come from the germline V gene (reference sequence). The CDR3 is 14 amino acids.